Below, 14 T cell receptor beta chains from the same sample are listed, as sequenced in a study of cytomegalovirus exposure and HLA in healthy donors. Measured with immunoSEQ multiplex PCR; TCRdb has only the in-frame clones, and not every one. The table shows roughly 77,000 clones, with 85% to 95% occurring only once. The sequencing input was PBMCs. Every receptor here comes from a woman aged 18-35 years in good health and CMV-seronegative.

The chain links TRBV11-2 to TRBJ2-1, with 8 bases lining up with TRBD2. Germline CDR1 reads SGHAT; CDR2 reads FQNNGV. J gave up 0 bases and V 1 base, and 11 bases lay outside the gene matches. The CDR3 consists of 19 residues. Here the CDR3 reads CASSLVGTGGGSSYNEQFF. As DNA, the CDR3 is TGTGCCAGCAGCTTAGTAGGGACGGGCGGGGGGAGCTCCTACAATGAGCAGTTCTTC.

The rearrangement links TRBV6-5 to TRBJ1-5; 7 nucleotides agree with TRBD1. With V trimmed by 5 bases and J by 7 bases, 5 bases remained unmatched. Germline V gene lookup returns CDR1 MNHEY and CDR2 SVGAGI. CDR3 length: 13 residues. The CDR3 is CASSTDRLQPQHF. For the CDR3, the DNA is TGTGCCAGCAGTACGGACAGGCTCCAGCCCCAGCATTTT.

The chain has TRBV4-1 and TRBJ2-2; TRBD1 aligns across 9 bases. The CDR3 sequence is 16 residues long. Germline assignment: CDR1 MGHRA and CDR2 YSYEKL. V shed 1 base and J 6 bases; nucleotides not matched to a gene: 6. This chain's CDR3 is CASSQGGQGSSGELFF. The CDR3 nucleotides are TGCGCCAGCAGCCAAGGTGGACAGGGGTCTTCCGGGGAGCTGTTTTTT.

The rearrangement joins TRBV6-5 to TRBJ2-7; a weak D match, TRBD2 (6 bases). V lost 4 bases, J lost 0 bases, and 13 bases lay in between. This CDR3 region has 15 residues. Germline V CDR1 and CDR2: MNHEY, SVGAGI. CDR3 nucleotides: TGTGCCAGCAGTTGGGGGACTGACAGCTCCTACGAGCAGTACTTC. It specifies CASSWGTDSSYEQYF.

V is TRBV10-1 and J is TRBJ2-1, with 9 bases fitting TRBD1. Unmatched junction bases numbered 12, after V lost 6 bases and J lost 6 bases. Germline values: CDR1 WNHNN, CDR2 SYGVQD (reference sequence). The CDR3 is 16 amino acids. In DNA form, the CDR3 reads TGCGCCAGCAGCGACGGTCCAGGACAGGGGATCAATGAGCAGTTCTTC. It specifies CASSDGPGQGINEQFF.

The chain uses TRBV19 and TRBJ2-1; 12 bases line up with TRBD2. The V segment lost 7 bases and the J segment 6 bases; nucleotides outside the gene matches: 7. Germline V gene sequence: CDR1 LNHDA, CDR2 SQIVND (reference sequence). This CDR3 is 15 amino acids long. This CDR3 reads CASTRLAGVLNEQFF. Here the CDR3 DNA reads TGTGCCAGTACCCGACTAGCGGGGGTACTCAATGAGCAGTTCTTC.

The rearrangement uses TRBV4-1 and TRBJ2-3, with 9 bases identical to TRBD1. The ends lost 2 bases at V and 7 bases at J; junction bases unmatched: 10. Germline CDR1 is MGHRA and CDR2 is YSYEKL. The CDR3 has 16 residues. The CDR3 region has the DNA TGCGCCAGCAGCCAACTCGCCGGGACAGGGTTCTATACGCAGTATTTT. Translating gives CASSQLAGTGFYTQYF.

This clone appeared once. The chain has TRBV6-5 and TRBJ2-7; perhaps TRBD1 as D (5 bases). The CDR3 is 14 residues long. V was shortened by 0 bases and J by 3 bases, with 9 bases between the two germline ends. Germline assignment: CDR1 MNHEY and CDR2 SVGAGI. The CDR3 sequence: CASSYSQGLYEQYF. The CDR3 DNA reads TGTGCCAGCAGTTACTCCCAGGGTCTCTACGAGCAGTACTTC.

The chain recombines TRBV9 with TRBJ2-2; 9 bases map to TRBD1. The CDR3 consists of 17 residues. CDR1 is SGDLS and CDR2 is YYNGEE in the germline V gene. J gave up 5 bases and V 4 bases, and 12 bases lay outside the gene matches. The CDR3 region is CASSPRTGGLGTGELFF. As DNA, the CDR3 is TGTGCCAGCAGCCCTCGAACAGGGGGCCTCGGGACCGGGGAGCTGTTTTTT. Complete variable domain (other parts from reference TRBV9 and TRBJ2-2): DSGVTQTPKHLITATGQRVTLRCSPRSGDLSVYWYQQSLDQGLQFLIQYYNGEERAKGNILERFSAQQFPDLHSELNLSSLELGDSALYFCASSPRTGGLGTGELFFGEGSRLTVL.

This clone was counted a few times. The chain carries TRBV2 and TRBJ2-5; maybe TRBD1 (6 bases). The CDR3 is 13 residues long. Per germline, CDR1 SNHLY and CDR2 FYNNEI. The V end was cut by 6 bases, the J end by 5 bases, with 13 bases between. The CDR3 here is CASSLSGVETQYF. The CDR3 DNA follows: TGTGCCAGCAGCCTCTCAGGGGTGGAGACCCAGTACTTC.

This clone was observed a handful of times. This chain connects TRBV19 to TRBJ2-1; 8 positions match TRBD2. This CDR3 region has 10 residues. Germline V CDR1 and CDR2: LNHDA, SQIVND (reference sequence). Here the CDR3 DNA reads TGTGGTTCGGGGGGGGGTGAGCAGTTCTTC. It yields the protein CGSGGGEQFF.

The rearrangement uses TRBV10-2 and TRBJ2-7; 7 nucleotides align to TRBD1. V dropped 0 bases and J dropped 0; count of bases not matched to a gene: 2. Germline-derived CDR1 and CDR2 are WSHSY and SAAADI. The CDR3 has 15 residues. CDR3 protein: CASSESSGGSYEQYF. CDR3 bases: TGCGCCAGCAGTGAGTCTTCAGGGGGCTCCTACGAGCAGTACTTC.

The gene calls are TRBV30 and TRBJ1-4, with D maybe TRBD1 (6 bases). Trimming pared 3 bases from V and 0 bases from J, leaving 14 bases between. This CDR3 is 16 amino acids long. Germline V gene data show CDR1 as GTSNPN and CDR2 as SVGIG (reference sequence). Here the CDR3 reads CAWRAGTTATNEKLFF. The CDR3, as DNA: TGTGCCTGGAGGGCAGGGACAACCGCAACTAATGAAAAACTGTTTTTT.

V usage is TRBV9 and J usage is TRBJ2-1; perhaps TRBD2 as D (5 bases). Germline V gene sequence: CDR1 SGDLS, CDR2 YYNGEE. V was cut by 3 bases and J by 0 bases, with 13 bases left in between. This CDR3 has 16 amino acids. Written as DNA, the CDR3 is TGTGCCAGCAGCGCACCGGAGCGGTTCTCCTACAATGAGCAGTTCTTC. It encodes CASSAPERFSYNEQFF.